What follows describes a single T cell receptor (beta chain). The data derive from a study of blood T cell repertoires in COVID-19. Overall study: Specimens from acute and convalescent COVID-19 originated in the United States, Italy and Spain. From T cells, B-cell-depleted T cells, or PBMCs came the material, which was cDNA or gDNA.

In the original workflow: Counts of nucleated cells, estimated from reference gene primer amplification, were obtained. The assay was immunoSEQ multiplex PCR, and TCRdb's table has in-frame clones only and misses some. The DNA gave D and trimming, while V, J and clone size come from that table. The sample has more than 250,000 clones; about four fifths are singletons. This CDR3 comprises 16 residues. V lost 1 base to trimming and J lost 4 bases; unmatched junction nucleotides: 6. The germline V gene has CDR1 LGHNA and CDR2 YNFKEQ. The rearrangement links TRBV4-2 to TRBJ2-1; TRBD2 aligns across 8 bases. The sequenced material came from peripheral blood. The TCR was taken from a woman aged 50 to 65 with acute or convalescent COVID-19. The CDR3 protein is CASSQVTSATYNEQFF. DNA for the CDR3: TGTGCCAGCAGCCAAGTGACTAGCGCAACTTACAATGAGCAGTTCTTC.